The 15 T cell receptor beta chains reported below all come from one sample, sequenced in a study of spatial heterogeneity in lung cancer. Time point here: sample taken at primary tumor resection. Using its own MiXCR run on the 5' RACE reads, TCRdb lists one record per CDR3 protein. The sample includes approximately 9,400 distinct CDR3 sequences, 4% to 5.5% of them seen just once. The material was PBMCs, obtained at surgery. The source is a male donor with early-stage non-small cell lung cancer.

There are a few counts of this clonotype. V gene TRBV14 combines with J gene TRBJ2-2, with D perhaps being TRBD1 or TRBD2 (5 bases each). Germline V gene lookup returns CDR1 SGHDN and CDR2 FVKESK. With 5 bases removed from V and 5 bases from J, the gap between germline ends came to 15 bases. There are 15 residues in the CDR3. The CDR3, as DNA: TGTGCCAGCAGCTTACGGGGCCCAAGTACCGGGGAGCTGTTTTTT. Its translation: CASSLRGPSTGELFF.

This clonotype is medium-sized (0.01 to 0.1%) within its sample. The V gene is TRBV12-5, the J gene TRBJ2-3; no clear D. The length of the CDR3 is 13 residues. V shed 7 bases and J shed 4 bases, with 12 bases lying between them. Germline CDR1 reads LGHNT; CDR2 reads FRNRAP. CDR3 in DNA: TGTGCTAGTGTTTCCATTCGCGCAGATACGCAGTATTTT. Its translation is CASVSIRADTQYF.

Here the CDR3 DNA reads TGCGCCAGCAGCTTGGATCCTAGCACAGATACGCAGTATTTT. Translated: CASSLDPSTDTQYF. This chain uses TRBV5-1 with TRBJ2-3; D is ambiguous. The germline CDR1 and CDR2 sequences are SGHRS and YFSETQ. Trimming cost V 0 bases and J 0 bases, with 5 bases left between them. This CDR3 spans 14 amino acids.

The table lists this clonotype with many counts. The chain has TRBV5-1 and TRBJ1-3; 7 bases are shared with TRBD1. Germline lookup yields CDR1 SGHRS and CDR2 YFSETQ. The CDR3 loop spans 14 amino acids. V lost 4 bases and J lost 2; bases outside the gene matches: 3. DNA for the CDR3: TGCGCCAGCAGCCTTGGGACAGCTGGAAACACCATATATTTT. Translation gives CASSLGTAGNTIYF.

This clonotype occurred many times. The chain is built from TRBV10-3 and TRBJ1-1; no reliable D call. V lost 7 bases and J lost 1, with 10 bases in between. CDR1 is ENHRY and CDR2 is SYGVKD in the germline V gene. CDR3 length: 13 residues. The CDR3 DNA is TGTGCCATCAAGCCAGAGCCGAACACTGAAGCTTTCTTT. Residues: CAIKPEPNTEAFF.

This clonotype was observed many times. J is TRBJ1-2 and V is TRBV7-9; D remains unclear. The germline CDR1 and CDR2 sequences are SEHNR and FQNEAQ (reference sequence). CDR3 length: 13 amino acids. The V end was cut by 3 bases, the J end by 3 bases, with 8 bases between. CDR3 coding DNA: TGTGCCAGCAGCTTTGTCGGCGACTATGGCTACACCTTC. Protein: CASSFVGDYGYTF.

Within the sample, this clonotype is medium-sized. The V and J genes are TRBV6-2 or TRBV6-3 and TRBJ1-5, with D possibly matching TRBD1 (5 bases). Germline loops: CDR1 MNHEY, CDR2 SVGEGT. V was cut by 2 bases and J by 1 base, with 12 bases left in between. CDR3 length: 16 residues. CDR3 loop: CASSYPGRRSNQPQHF. The CDR3, as DNA: TGTGCCAGCAGTTACCCGGGACGGCGGAGCAATCAGCCCCAGCATTTT.

The genes are TRBV7-2 and TRBJ1-4, with a weak D call TRBD1 (5 bases). The CDR3 length is 17 residues. Germline-derived CDR1 and CDR2 are SGHTA and FQGNSA. With 1 base removed from V and 2 bases from J, the gap between germline ends came to 14 bases. The CDR3, as DNA: TGTGCCAGCAGCTTAGTAGGGACTCGTCGTACTAATGAAAAACTGTTTTTT. It translates to CASSLVGTRRTNEKLFF.

In its sample, this clonotype is medium-sized. The chain carries TRBV10-3 and TRBJ1-1; D is uncertain. Between the trimmed V and J ends, which lost 3 bases and 7 bases, there was a span of 12 bases. Germline CDR1 reads ENHRY; CDR2 reads SYGVKD. The CDR3 runs to 13 residues. The CDR3 DNA reads TGTGCCATCAGTGACCACATGGGCGTTGAAGCTTTCTTT. Residues: CAISDHMGVEAFF.

This clonotype is categorized as medium-sized. The rearrangement uses TRBV5-5 and TRBJ1-1; D not resolved. This CDR3 is built from 13 residues. The V and J ends lost 5 bases and 0 bases respectively, with 8 bases between them. CDR1 is SGHKS, CDR2 YYEKEE, per germline (reference sequence). CDR3 region: CASRRDLNTEAFF. In DNA form, the CDR3 reads TGTGCCAGCAGAAGAGACCTGAACACTGAAGCTTTCTTT.

This clonotype has only a few counts. CDR3 sequence reads: CASTVRLAGNNEQFF. The CDR3 DNA is TGTGCCAGCACCGTTAGACTAGCGGGGAACAATGAGCAGTTCTTC. The rearrangement uses TRBV27 and TRBJ2-1; 11 nucleotides line up with TRBD2. The CDR3 is 15 amino acids. Germline V lookup: CDR1 MNHEY, CDR2 SMNVEV (reference sequence). V shed 7 bases and J 5 bases; nucleotides not matched to a gene: 7.

The rearrangement joins TRBV20-1 to TRBJ2-4; D gene unclear. V was shortened by 2 bases and J by 0 bases, with 11 bases between the two germline ends. The CDR3 sequence is 15 residues long. Germline V CDR1 and CDR2: DFQATT, SNEGSKA (reference sequence). This CDR3 is CSARNSILAKNIQYF. CDR3 nucleotide sequence: TGCAGTGCTAGAAATTCGATTTTAGCCAAAAACATTCAGTACTTC.

This clonotype was seen at least ten times. The J gene is TRBJ2-1, the V gene TRBV7-8, with 7 bases fitting TRBD1. V shed 6 bases and J 6 bases; nucleotides not matched to a gene: 11. The length of the CDR3 is 15 residues. Looked up from germline, CDR1 is SGHVS and CDR2 is FQNEAQ. This CDR3 reads CASSKNAQGVNEQFF. The CDR3 DNA is TGTGCCAGCAGTAAGAACGCCCAGGGGGTCAATGAGCAGTTCTTC.

In its sample, this clonotype was seen a few times. The chain recombines TRBV20-1 with TRBJ1-2; D is uncertain. CDR3 size: 16 residues. Germline V gene data show CDR1 as DFQATT and CDR2 as SNEGSKA (reference sequence). Trimming removed 4 bases from V and 1 base from J, with 19 bases in between. The CDR3 here is CSAMRMRGWNNYGYTF. Here the CDR3 DNA reads TGCAGTGCTATGAGGATGAGAGGCTGGAATAACTATGGCTACACCTTC.

This clonotype was seen a handful of times. The CDR3 reads CASSLAGNVNTGELFF. CDR3 DNA: TGTGCCAGCAGCTTAGCGGGTAACGTGAACACCGGGGAGCTGTTTTTT. This chain uses TRBV7-2 with TRBJ2-2; no reliable D call. V lost 0 bases to trimming and J lost 1 base, with 9 bases between them. CDR1 SGHTA and CDR2 FQGNSA come from the germline V gene. CDR3 size: 16 residues. Complete variable domain (other parts from reference TRBV7-2 and TRBJ2-2): GAGVSQSPSNKVTEKGKDVELRCDPISGHTALYWYRQSLGQGLEFLIYFQGNSAPDKSGLPSDRFSAERTGGSVSTLTIQRTQQEDSAVYLCASSLAGNVNTGELFFGEGSRLTVL.